Listed below are T cell receptor beta chains from one sample, sequenced in a study of shared clonotypes between healthy human individuals. Generated by immunoSEQ multiplex PCR, the TCRdb table keeps only in-frame clones and is missing some. This sample carries 950,000 to 1,100,000 clones, about 77% of them seen once, and the ten largest clones take approximately 1.5%. Sequencing input: memory CD4+ T cells sorted from blood. These receptors came from a man between 18 and 35 years old in good health. Each CDR3 is given with its conserved first and last residue. D genes are given only for firm matches. Size tells how often a clone was seen (once, few, many) or the class of an expanded clone, and some rows leave it out.

abundance	j_gene	v_gene	d_gene	CDR3nt	CDR3aa
NA	TRBJ1-3	TRBV11-2	NA	TGTGCCAGCAGTCGGGCGGGGAGCTCTGGAAACACCATATATTTT	CASSRAGSSGNTIYF
NA	TRBJ2-2	TRBV7-3	NA	TGTGCCAGCAGCCTAAGTCACAGGGACACCGGGGAGCTGTTTTTT	CASSLSHRDTGELFF
NA	TRBJ2-3	TRBV7-2	NA	TGTGCCAGCAGCTTACCCCAGCGTCCGCTGTATTTT	CASSLPQRPLYF
NA	TRBJ2-1	TRBV11-3	NA	TGTGCCAGCAGCCAGCACCGGGACCGCTACAATGAGCAGTTCTTC	CASSQHRDRYNEQFF
NA	TRBJ2-7	TRBV2	TRBD2	TGTGCCAACACCAAGACTAGCGGAACTTCCTACTACGAGCAGTACTTC	CANTKTSGTSYYEQYF
many	TRBJ2-1	TRBV12-5	NA	TGTGCTACTCGGGAGTACAATGAGCAGTTCTTC	CATREYNEQFF
NA	TRBJ2-1	TRBV2	NA	TGTGCCAGCAGTGATCTGGGACCCTACAATGAGCAGTTCTTC	CASSDLGPYNEQFF
NA	TRBJ1-5	TRBV28	NA	TGTGCCAGCAGTTTGGGTTCGAGCAATCAGCCCCAGCATTTT	CASSLGSSNQPQHF
many	TRBJ2-5	TRBV15	TRBD1	TGTGCCACCAAACCGGGACAGGGCGAGCGGACCCAGTACTTC	CATKPGQGERTQYF
NA	TRBJ1-4	TRBV10-3	NA	TGTGCCATCAGGGGGGACATGGCTGAAAAACTGTTTTTT	CAIRGDMAEKLFF
NA	TRBJ2-7	TRBV2	NA	TGTGCCAGCAGTGAGGATGGGGAGCAGTACTTC	CASSEDGEQYF
few	TRBJ2-1	TRBV6-5	NA	TGTGCCAGCAGTAAAACAGGAGGTGAGCAGTTCTTC	CASSKTGGEQFF
NA	TRBJ1-3	TRBV5-1	TRBD1	TGCGCCAGCAGCCGTGACAGGGCATTCGGTGGAAACACCATATATTTT	CASSRDRAFGGNTIYF
NA	TRBJ2-1	TRBV2	NA	TGTGCCAGCAGCCGATTTAGCTCCTACAATGAGCAGTTCTTC	CASSRFSSYNEQFF
NA	TRBJ2-7	TRBV27	NA	TGTGCCAGCAGTTTAGCAGTTGCCGAGCAGTACTTC	CASSLAVAEQYF
NA	TRBJ2-2	TRBV6-5	TRBD1	TGTGCCAGCAGTTCACAGGGGGCGAACACCGGGGAGCTGTTTTTT	CASSSQGANTGELFF
NA	TRBJ1-1	TRBV9	NA	TGTGCCAGCAGCGTTGACAGCGGACTGAACACTGAAGCTTTCTTT	CASSVDSGLNTEAFF
NA	TRBJ1-1	TRBV19	TRBD1	TGTGCCAGTAGTACACGACAGGGTTTTAACACTGAAGCTTTCTTT	CASSTRQGFNTEAFF
NA	TRBJ1-5	TRBV5-6	NA	TGTGCCAGCAGCTTGGGCAGAAGTCAGCCCCAGCATTTT	CASSLGRSQPQHF
few	TRBJ2-7	TRBV9	NA	TGTGCCAGCAGCGTAGGAGAGGCCTACGAGCAGTACTTC	CASSVGEAYEQYF
NA	TRBJ1-1	TRBV7-9	NA	TGTGCCAGCAGTGATAGGCGGGAGAACACTGAAGCTTTCTTT	CASSDRRENTEAFF
NA	TRBJ2-3	TRBV11-3	NA	TGTGCCAGCAGCTTACAAGGGTCCGGTACAGATACGCAGTATTTT	CASSLQGSGTDTQYF
few	TRBJ1-6	TRBV5-8	NA	TGTGCCAGCAGCCCACGACAGGTTAATTCACCCCTCCACTTT	CASSPRQVNSPLHF
once	TRBJ2-7	TRBV11-2	NA	TGTGCCAGCAGCTTAGACTTCGGTGGTTCTTCCTACGAGCAGTACTTC	CASSLDFGGSSYEQYF
NA	TRBJ1-1	TRBV5-4	NA	TGTGCCAGCAGCTTGGGAGTGCTTTTGAACACTGAAGCTTTCTTT	CASSLGVLLNTEAFF
few	TRBJ1-1	TRBV25-1	NA	TGTGCCAGCAGGGAGACAGGTCTATACACTGAAGCTTTCTTT	CASRETGLYTEAFF
NA	TRBJ2-3	TRBV28	NA	TGTGCCAGCAGTCGTAGCACAGATACGCAGTATTTT	CASSRSTDTQYF
once	TRBJ1-4	TRBV7-6	NA	TGTGCCAGCAGCTTACTGGACTGGGGGACTAATGAAAAACTGTTTTTT	CASSLLDWGTNEKLFF
NA	TRBJ2-7	TRBV30	TRBD1	TGTGCCTGGACCTTCTTCCGGACAGGGCCGAGCTCCTACGAGCAGTACTTC	CAWTFFRTGPSSYEQYF
once	TRBJ1-6	TRBV5-6	NA	TGTGCCAGCAGTCGGGACGCCGCTTTGGGTTCACCCCTCCACTTT	CASSRDAALGSPLHF
once	TRBJ2-7	TRBV30	NA	TGTGCCTGGAGTAAGACCCCCTTTATGTCCTTC	CAWSKTPFMSF
NA	TRBJ1-1	TRBV6-6	TRBD1	TGTGCCAGCAGTTACTCGAGGGGGCGGAACACTGAAGCTTTCTTT	CASSYSRGRNTEAFF
NA	TRBJ2-5	TRBV5-1	NA	TGCGCCAGCACCCCTAATAGTGGGAAAGAGACCCAGTACTTC	CASTPNSGKETQYF
NA	TRBJ1-4	TRBV28	TRBD1	TGTGCCAGCAGGACCGGGACAGGGATCCGCACTAATGAAAAACTGTTTTTT	CASRTGTGIRTNEKLFF
few	TRBJ2-7	TRBV7-2	NA	TGTGCCAGCAGCCTCCCCACCCAGAGCTCCTACGAGCAGTACTTC	CASSLPTQSSYEQYF
NA	TRBJ2-7	TRBV28	NA	TGTGCCAGCAGTTTTAAGGCCTCACTTCAAGAAGACGAGCAGTACTTC	CASSFKASLQEDEQYF
NA	TRBJ2-1	TRBV7-2	NA	TGTGCCAGCAGCCCGAACCGGAACTACAATGAGCAGTTCTTC	CASSPNRNYNEQFF
once	TRBJ2-7	TRBV28	NA	TGTGCCAGCAGTTCCCGGGAATTCTACGAGCAGTACTTC	CASSSREFYEQYF
NA	TRBJ2-3	TRBV25-1	NA	TGTGCCAGCAAGGGCGTCGGGGGACTCACAGATACGCAGTATTTT	CASKGVGGLTDTQYF
few	TRBJ2-2	TRBV27	NA	TGTGCCAGCAGTCTAGGCCGTTGGGCAGGGATGACCGGGGAGCTGTTTTTT	CASSLGRWAGMTGELFF
NA	TRBJ1-4	TRBV6-5	NA	TGTGCCAGCAGTTACTCGACAGGTTATGAAAAACTGTTTTTT	CASSYSTGYEKLFF
few	TRBJ1-2	TRBV5-4	NA	TGTGCCAGCAGCTTGAATCATAAGGGAAACTATGGCTACACCTTC	CASSLNHKGNYGYTF
NA	TRBJ2-3	TRBV11-2	NA	TGTGCCAGCAGCTTAGGGGGGTACCCCACAGATACGCAGTATTTT	CASSLGGYPTDTQYF
NA	TRBJ2-3	TRBV12-5	NA	TGTGCTAGTGGTTTGGTACCGGTAGAAGATACGCAGTATTTT	CASGLVPVEDTQYF
NA	TRBJ1-1	TRBV6-4	NA	TGTGCCAGCAGTGAAGGCAGGGACACTGAAGCTTTCTTT	CASSEGRDTEAFF
NA	TRBJ1-2	TRBV29-1	NA	TGCAGCGTGGCAGGGGATGGCTACACCTTC	CSVAGDGYTF